A selection of T cell receptor beta chains follows, all from one sample in a study of T cells in Graves' hyperthyroidism and ophthalmopathy. MiXCR, run by TCRdb on the multiplex PCR reads, gives a single entry per CDR3 protein. The sample includes under 200,000 distinct CDR3 sequences, about a tenth of them seen just once. The sample consisted of blood. The origin of the receptors is a woman aged 18-29 years with Graves' hyperthyroidism that later progressed to Graves' ophthalmopathy. Each CDR3 is given with its conserved first and last residue. D genes are given only for firm matches. A clone size is listed for some rows: how often the clone was seen (once, few, many), or a class if it is expanded.

V,D,J,size,CDR3,DNA
TRBV12-3/TRBV12-4,-,TRBJ2-7,many,CASSLPSFKTAYEQYF,TGTGCCAGCAGTTTACCTAGCTTTAAGACGGCCTACGAGCAGTACTTC
TRBV28,TRBD1,TRBJ1-2,many,CASSFHGTGGARFYGYTF,TGTGCCAGCAGTTTTCACGGGACAGGGGGCGCTAGGTTTTATGGCTACACCTTC
TRBV30,-,TRBJ1-2,many,CAWSVRVSYGYTF,TGTGCCTGGAGTGTTAGAGTGAGCTATGGCTACACCTTC
TRBV19,-,TRBJ1-1,many,CASTFGGEGDTEAFF,TGTGCCAGCACCTTCGGGGGAGAGGGAGACACTGAAGCTTTCTTT
TRBV4-2,TRBD2,TRBJ2-3,few,CASSQDSGQTSGRGDTQYF,TGTGCCAGCAGCCAAGATAGCGGCCAAACTAGCGGGAGGGGGGATACGCAGTATTTT
TRBV11-2,-,TRBJ2-7,many,CASSPATQGAYEQYF,TGTGCCAGCAGCCCCGCAACACAGGGAGCCTACGAGCAGTACTTC
TRBV7-9,-,TRBJ1-3,-,CASSLDTKRESSGNTIYF,TGTGCCAGCAGCTTAGACACAAAAAGAGAGAGCTCTGGAAACACCATATATTTT
TRBV28,TRBD1,TRBJ2-7,many,CASSLLVRDRGSVGQYF,TGTGCCAGCAGTTTATTGGTTAGGGACAGGGGGAGTGTGGGGCAGTACTTC
TRBV2,TRBD1,TRBJ1-5,many,CASKGAPGSNQPQHF,TGTGCCAGCAAGGGGGCCCCTGGTAGCAATCAGCCCCAGCATTTT
TRBV6-1,-,TRBJ1-1,many,CASSAFEAFF,TGTGCCAGCAGTGCGTTTGAAGCTTTCTTT
TRBV28,TRBD1,TRBJ1-4,many,CASSRPPGGGTTNEKLFF,TGTGCCAGCAGCAGGCCCCCAGGGGGCGGGACAACTAATGAAAAACTGTTTTTT
TRBV27,TRBD1,TRBJ1-4,few,CASSRVGQGGYHLFF,TGTGCCAGCAGCCGCGTTGGACAGGGCGGTTATCATCTGTTTTTT
TRBV6-1,-,TRBJ1-1,many,CASSPVGASEAFF,TGTGCCAGCAGCCCAGTGGGGGCCTCTGAAGCTTTCTTT
TRBV29-1,-,TRBJ1-1,many,CSALGTLNTEAFF,TGCAGCGCCCTCGGGACTTTGAACACTGAAGCTTTCTTT
TRBV2,-,TRBJ1-1,many,CASRPSLNTEAFF,TGTGCCAGCAGGCCATCGTTGAACACTGAAGCTTTCTTT
TRBV11-2,TRBD2,TRBJ2-3,-,CASSSRLAASTDTQYF,TGTGCCAGCAGCTCCCGACTAGCGGCTAGCACAGATACGCAGTATTTT
TRBV4-2,-,TRBJ2-5,few,CASSQDLATVETQYF,TGTGCCAGCAGCCAAGATTTGGCGACTGTGGAGACCCAGTACTTC
TRBV12-3/TRBV12-4,TRBD1,TRBJ2-3,many,CASSPGQVTDTQYF,TGTGCCAGCAGTCCGGGACAGGTCACAGATACGCAGTATTTT
TRBV7-9,-,TRBJ2-2,many,CASSYNAGELFF,TGTGCCAGCAGCTACAACGCCGGGGAGCTGTTTTTT
TRBV29-1,-,TRBJ1-2,many,CSVAGGEGYTF,TGCAGCGTTGCTGGGGGGGAAGGCTACACCTTC
TRBV20-1,-,TRBJ2-3,many,CSASVTDTQYF,TGCAGTGCTAGTGTTACAGATACGCAGTATTTT
TRBV7-9,-,TRBJ1-5,-,CASSLTEQPQHF,TGTGCCAGCAGCCTTACAGAGCAGCCCCAGCATTTT
TRBV27,TRBD2,TRBJ2-1,many,CASSTTSGSYNEQFF,TGTGCCAGCAGCACCACTAGCGGCTCCTACAATGAGCAGTTCTTC
TRBV11-2,-,TRBJ2-2,many,CASSLVEELFF,TGTGCCAGCAGCTTAGTGGAGGAGCTGTTTTTT
TRBV13,TRBD2,TRBJ2-3,many,CASSLSGLAGPTDTQYF,TGTGCCAGCTCCCTCTCGGGACTAGCGGGACCCACAGATACGCAGTATTTT
TRBV30,-,TRBJ2-7,few,CAWSVGGVYEQYF,TGTGCCTGGAGTGTTGGCGGAGTTTACGAGCAGTACTTC
TRBV5-1,TRBD2,TRBJ2-5,few,CASSLTTSGRLETQYF,TGCGCCAGCAGCTTGACAACTAGCGGGAGATTAGAGACCCAGTACTTC
TRBV30,-,TRBJ2-5,many,CAWSVRVRKETQYF,TGTGCCTGGAGTGTACGTGTTAGAAAAGAGACCCAGTACTTC
TRBV11-2,-,TRBJ2-3,-,CASISLPLLDSLTDTQYF,TGTGCCAGCATTAGCTTACCGCTGTTAGACAGCCTCACAGATACGCAGTATTTT
TRBV7-2,TRBD1,TRBJ1-5,many,CASSTGQAPWAQHF,TGTGCCAGCAGCACCGGACAGGCTCCTTGGGCCCAGCATTTT
TRBV6-2/TRBV6-3,TRBD1,TRBJ1-5,many,CASSYSDVGRTGEEWLGQPQHF,TGTGCCAGCAGTTACTCCGACGTTGGACGGACAGGGGAGGAATGGTTGGGTCAGCCCCAGCATTTT
TRBV6-1,TRBD2,TRBJ2-5,many,CASTHGGTSSGRARETQYF,TGTGCCAGCACCCACGGCGGGACTTCTAGCGGGAGGGCCCGGGAGACCCAGTACTTC
TRBV28,-,TRBJ2-3,many,CASSLWGETQYF,TGTGCCAGCAGTTTATGGGGGGAGACGCAGTATTTT
TRBV5-6,TRBD1,TRBJ2-1,-,CASSQGTGNLNEQFF,TGTGCCAGCAGCCAGGGGACAGGGAATCTGAATGAGCAGTTCTTC
TRBV4-2,TRBD1,TRBJ1-5,many,CASSQGTGGDQPQHF,TGTGCCAGCAGCCAAGGGACAGGGGGCGATCAGCCCCAGCATTTT
TRBV2,TRBD1,TRBJ1-4,many,CASSDLGQGSDEKLFF,TGTGCCAGCAGTGATCTAGGACAGGGGAGCGATGAAAAACTGTTTTTT
TRBV19,-,TRBJ2-6,many,CASSNDGLSGANVLTF,TGTGCCAGTAGTAATGACGGCCTCTCTGGGGCCAACGTCCTGACTTTC
TRBV15,TRBD1,TRBJ1-4,-,CATSRGLGQGGKANEKLFF,TGTGCCACCAGCAGAGGCTTGGGACAGGGGGGGAAGGCTAATGAAAAACTGTTTTTT
TRBV5-1,-,TRBJ2-3,many,CASSLGARWTDTQYF,TGCGCCAGCAGCTTGGGGGCGCGATGGACAGATACGCAGTATTTT
TRBV27,-,TRBJ1-2,many,CASTLRGGRNYGYTF,TGTGCCAGCACTCTCAGAGGGGGAAGGAACTATGGCTACACCTTC
TRBV28,TRBD1,TRBJ1-6,many,CASSLSRQGGNNSPLHF,TGTGCCAGCAGTTTATCCCGACAGGGGGGAAATAATTCACCCCTCCACTTT